This T cell receptor (beta chain) was recovered during a study of cytomegalovirus exposure and HLA in healthy donors. Study findings and constraints: The finding came from a later analysis; first-cohort TCR clusters tended to co-occur in the roughly 120 validation repertoires. It was confirmed in vitro that a few of the CMV-associated chains were specific for CMV antigens. Reported results showed that the classifier diagnosed cytomegalovirus status with high specificity and sensitivity.

A remark on this clone: Its target is unknown.

Assay used: immunoSEQ multiplex PCR; TCRdb lists only in-frame clones, some missing. Of approximately 160,000 clones in the sample, about 90% were seen once. This receptor was obtained from a woman in her late teens or twenties in good health and CMV-seropositive. Sequences were obtained from PBMCs.

The CDR3 DNA follows: TGTGCCATCAGTGAGTCTGGTGTAGAGAATGAAAAACTGTTTTTT. It yields the protein CAISESGVENEKLFF. This sequence joins TRBV10-3 and TRBJ1-4; no firm D call. The V gene's germline CDR1 is ENHRY and CDR2 SYGVKD. The V end was cut by 0 bases, the J end by 5 bases, with 10 bases between. The CDR3 extends over 15 amino acids.